This TCR beta chain was obtained from a study of early T cells in non-severe SARS-CoV-2 infection. Study-level information: With bulk RNA from unsorted whole blood as input, sequencing yielded unpaired chains.

Notes on the study in general: Anti-spike CD8 responses were favored in VDJdb matching, and private and CD4 specificities were missed.

To note about this clonotype: Its antigen is not identified.

Using its own MiXCR run on the 5' RACE reads, TCRdb lists one record per CDR3 protein. The sample includes tens of thousands of distinct CDR3 sequences, around 16% of them seen just once. The CDR3 length is 14 residues. Trimming at V came to 1 base and at J to 5 bases, leaving 5 bases not matched to a gene. The gene calls are TRBV12-3 or TRBV12-4 and TRBJ2-7, with TRBD2 identical over 7 bases. The material was whole blood, obtained at baseline. This TCR was recovered from an adult who was a healthcare worker with PCR-confirmed SARS-CoV-2 infection or an uninfected control (not recorded which). CDR3 region: CASSLGTSTDEQYF. DNA for the CDR3: TGTGCCAGCAGTTTAGGGACTAGTACCGACGAGCAGTACTTC.